This note documents a single T cell receptor beta chain sequence. Its antigen remains unknown. Alopecia areata patients had lesional scalp punch biopsies and peripheral blood taken from them. PBMCs were stained for CD3, CD4 and CD8, and CD4+ and CD8+ T cells were sorted. Extraction and reverse transcription of RNA yielded cDNA as the sequencing template. Measured with immunoSEQ multiplex PCR; TCRdb has only the in-frame clones, and not every one. The repertoire has some 170,000 clones, about 70% of them found once; the top ten carry 11%. The sample originates from a study of CD8+ T cells in alopecia areata. The overall study: Tofacitinib dosing lasted 6 to 18 months, which was then followed by 6 months off drug.

The CDR3 is 14 amino acids. V was shortened by 4 bases and J by 3 bases, with 12 bases between the two germline ends. Germline values: CDR1 MNHEY, CDR2 SVGAGI. Overall study results and limits: Clonality in lesional scalp, especially alopecia totalis/universalis, exceeded that of normal scalp.

This sequence originates from a human donor with alopecia areata. The sample in question was CD8+ T cells sorted from blood, obtained at week 0. This chain connects TRBV6-5 to TRBJ1-2; D is undetermined. CDR3 nucleotide sequence: TGTGCCAGCAGTTCCAGGACCGCGGACTATGGCTACACCTTC. It translates to CASSSRTADYGYTF.